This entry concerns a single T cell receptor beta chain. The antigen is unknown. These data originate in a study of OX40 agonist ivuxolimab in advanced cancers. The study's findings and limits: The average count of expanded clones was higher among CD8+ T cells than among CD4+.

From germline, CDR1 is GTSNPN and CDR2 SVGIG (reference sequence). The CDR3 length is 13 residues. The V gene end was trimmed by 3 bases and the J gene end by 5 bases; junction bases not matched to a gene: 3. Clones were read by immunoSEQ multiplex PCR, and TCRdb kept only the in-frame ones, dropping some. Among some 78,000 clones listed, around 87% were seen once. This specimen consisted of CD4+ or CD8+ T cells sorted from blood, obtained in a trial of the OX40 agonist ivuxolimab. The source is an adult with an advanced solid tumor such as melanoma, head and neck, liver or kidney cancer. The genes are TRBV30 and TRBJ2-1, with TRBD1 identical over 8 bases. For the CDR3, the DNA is TGTGCCTGGAGCAGGGGGCTCGACAATGAGCAGTTCTTC. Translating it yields CAWSRGLDNEQFF.